Presented here are 27 T cell receptor beta chains from one specimen sequenced in a study of CD8+ T cells in alopecia areata. As to treatment: oral pan-JAK inhibitor, 5-10 mg twice daily. Sequencing templates came from extracted RNA that was reverse transcribed into cDNA. Method: immunoSEQ multiplex PCR; TCRdb's copy keeps in-frame clones and lacks some. The sample holds 130,000 to 150,000 clones, 65% to 90% seen once. The source was CD8+ T cells sorted from blood, collected at week 4, from a patient treated with tofacitinib. Every receptor here comes from a human donor with alopecia areata.

This sequence joins TRBV25-1 and TRBJ1-4; 7 nucleotides line up with TRBD1. Germline CDR1 MGHDK, CDR2 SYGVNS. This CDR3 is built from 12 residues. Losses at the gene ends were 1 base for V and 11 bases for J; bases not matched to a gene: 1. The chain's CDR3 is CASSELTGKLFF. Written as DNA, the CDR3 is TGTGCCAGCAGTGAATTGACAGGGAAACTGTTTTTT.

The V and J genes are TRBV23-1 and TRBJ2-7, with a weak D call TRBD1 (5 bases). TRBV23-1 is reported as an ORF; its role is uncertain. This CDR3 spans 12 amino acids. V lost 5 bases to trimming and J lost 2 bases, with 7 bases between them. The CDR3 DNA follows: TGCGCCAGCAGTGCGGACACCTACGAGCAGTACTTC. This codes for CASSADTYEQYF.

The chain combines TRBV29-1 with TRBJ2-7; D gene ambiguous. There are 11 residues in the CDR3. The germline V gene has CDR1 SQVTM and CDR2 ANQGSEA. Trimming stripped 4 bases from V and 0 bases from J, with 4 bases between. This CDR3 is CSVVNSYEQYF. The CDR3 bases are TGCAGCGTTGTGAACTCCTACGAGCAGTACTTC.

Concerning this clone: This sample also contains other DNA sequences that code for the same CDR3. The chain is built from TRBV4-1 and TRBJ2-5; D gene uncertain. V was pared by 2 bases and J by 2 bases, with 3 bases between. The CDR3 is made up of 12 amino acids. CDR1 is MGHRA and CDR2 is YSYEKL in the germline V gene. In DNA form, the CDR3 reads TGCGCCAGCAGCCAAACACAAGAGACCCAGTACTTC. Translated, it gives CASSQTQETQYF.

The chain combines TRBV27 with TRBJ2-7, with 8 bases lining up with TRBD1. Germline CDR1 and CDR2: MNHEY and SMNVEV (reference sequence). Losses at the gene ends were 6 bases for V and 1 base for J; bases not matched to a gene: 8. The CDR3 runs 15 residues. The CDR3: CASSPGTGPSYEQYF. The CDR3 DNA is TGTGCCAGCAGCCCCGGGACAGGACCATCCTACGAGCAGTACTTC.

This clone was seen only once. The chain carries TRBV7-9 and TRBJ2-5; TRBD1 aligns across 10 bases. CDR1 SEHNR and CDR2 FQNEAQ come from the germline V gene (reference sequence). V gave up 5 bases and J gave up 1 base; unmatched junction bases: 4. The CDR3 covers 15 residues. The CDR3 is CASSRGQGLQETQYF. The CDR3 DNA sequence: TGTGCCAGCAGCCGGGGACAGGGGCTCCAAGAGACCCAGTACTTC.

The chain combines TRBV4-2 with TRBJ2-7; D is uncertain. The V end was cut by 3 bases, the J end by 0 bases, with 12 bases between. The CDR3 runs to 15 residues. Germline V gives CDR1 LGHNA, CDR2 YNFKEQ. For the CDR3, the DNA is TGTGCCAGCAGCCAGTTGGTTGACCGCTCCTACGAGCAGTACTTC. It is translated as CASSQLVDRSYEQYF.

This chain connects TRBV27 to TRBJ2-2; D gene uncertain. Trimming removed 4 bases from V and 4 bases from J, with 4 bases in between. Germline V gene sequence: CDR1 MNHEY, CDR2 SMNVEV (reference sequence). The CDR3 is 12 amino acids. The CDR3 nucleotides are TGTGCCAGCAGTTCACTCACCGGGGAGCTGTTTTTT. Its translation: CASSSLTGELFF.

V gene TRBV4-1 combines with J gene TRBJ1-2; 9 positions agree with TRBD1. Germline CDR1 and CDR2: MGHRA and YSYEKL. Trimming took 1 base from V and 8 from J; bases not matched to a gene: 14. The CDR3 loop spans 17 amino acids. The CDR3 is CASSQGSWDRESRGYTF. In DNA form, the CDR3 reads TGCGCCAGCAGCCAAGGGTCATGGGACAGGGAATCGCGGGGCTACACCTTC.

The chain couples TRBV29-1 to TRBJ2-5; 10 bases map to TRBD2. J was trimmed by 2 bases and V by 1 base; bases with no gene match: 13. This CDR3 is 18 amino acids long. CDR1 and CDR2 from the germline V gene are SQVTM and ANQGSEA. The CDR3 bases are TGCAGCGTTGAAGGAATGCCTAGCGGGGGCACCTTACAAGAGACCCAGTACTTC. This gives the protein CSVEGMPSGGTLQETQYF. Together with reference TRBV29-1 and TRBJ2-5, the CDR3 gives the full variable domain: SAVISQKPSRDICQRGTSLTIQCQVDSQVTMMFWYRQQPGQSLTLIATANQGSEATYESGFVIDKFPISRPNLTFSTLTVSNMSPEDSSIYLCSVEGMPSGGTLQETQYFGPGTRLLVL.

This chain links TRBV29-1 with TRBJ2-5; D is ambiguous. The closer fit of TRBJ2-7 to the DNA end suggests the J call may be wrong. CDR1 SQVTM and CDR2 ANQGSEA come from the germline V gene. This CDR3 is built from 13 residues. CDR3 sequence reads: CSVAKEYGYEQYF. The CDR3 DNA reads as TGCAGCGTTGCAAAGGAGTACGGCTACGAGCAGTACTTC.

In its sample, this clone was seen once. The chain has TRBV29-1 and TRBJ1-1; TRBD1 agrees at 8 bases. CDR3 size: 13 residues. Germline values: CDR1 SQVTM, CDR2 ANQGSEA. V lost 4 bases, J lost 4 bases, and 5 bases stayed unmatched. CDR3 residues: CSVGQGLGTEAFF. Here the CDR3 DNA reads TGCAGCGTTGGACAGGGGTTGGGCACTGAAGCTTTCTTT.

Concerning this clone itself: Other DNA sequences in this specimen translate into the identical CDR3. V gene TRBV7-9 combines with J gene TRBJ2-2; D remains ambiguous. Germline CDR1 SEHNR, CDR2 FQNEAQ (reference sequence). The CDR3 sequence is 12 residues long. V shed 1 base and J shed 6 bases, with 3 bases lying between them. CDR3 DNA: TGTGCCAGCAGCTTAGGCTCCGGGGAGCTGTTTTTT. This codes for CASSLGSGELFF.

The V gene is TRBV7-2, the J gene TRBJ2-7, with D possibly TRBD1 on 6 matching bases. Trimming cost V 8 bases and J 0 bases, with 11 bases left between them. The CDR3 consists of 13 residues. Germline V CDR1 and CDR2: SGHTA, FQGNSA. The CDR3, as DNA: TGTGCCAGCCAAGACAGGAGCTCCTACGAGCAGTACTTC. It codes for CASQDRSSYEQYF.

The chain joins TRBV7-2 to TRBJ2-3, with 10 nucleotides matching TRBD2. The germline gives CDR1 SGHTA, CDR2 FQGNSA. The CDR3 length is 16 residues. Unmatched junction bases numbered 10, after V lost 5 bases and J lost 5 bases. The CDR3 is CASSLLAGAPGDTQYF. The CDR3 nucleotides are TGTGCCAGCAGCCTCCTAGCGGGGGCTCCCGGAGATACGCAGTATTTT.

The V call is TRBV5-1, the J call TRBJ2-3; D is unclear. The V end was cut by 0 bases, the J end by 2 bases, with 7 bases between. The length of the CDR3 is 14 residues. Germline values: CDR1 SGHRS, CDR2 YFSETQ. The CDR3 DNA follows: TGCGCCAGCAGCTTGGCGGGTTACACAGATACGCAGTATTTT. Encoded protein: CASSLAGYTDTQYF.

The V call is TRBV5-4, the J call TRBJ2-1; D is unresolved. Trimming shortened V by 2 bases and J by 5 bases, and 8 bases separated the two germline ends. The V gene's germline CDR1 is SGHNT and CDR2 YYREEE (reference sequence). This CDR3 region has 13 residues. The DNA of the CDR3 is TGTGCCAGCAGCTTCCGAGGAAACAATGAGCAGTTCTTC. Amino acid sequence: CASSFRGNNEQFF.

The rearrangement links TRBV7-9 to TRBJ2-5, with a weak D call TRBD2 (6 bases). The CDR3 has 15 amino acids. The germline V and J ends were trimmed by 4 bases and 4 bases, with 16 bases remaining between them. Germline assignment: CDR1 SEHNR and CDR2 FQNEAQ (reference sequence). The CDR3 coding sequence is TGTGCCAGCAGCTCCGGAGGGCGAGGGCTAGAGACCCAGTACTTC. Its protein is CASSSGGRGLETQYF.

The V and J genes are TRBV4-1 and TRBJ2-7, with D maybe TRBD1 (6 bases). Trimming shortened V by 0 bases and J by 4 bases, and 16 bases separated the two germline ends. The CDR3 is 16 amino acids. Germline-derived CDR1 and CDR2 are MGHRA and YSYEKL. The CDR3 loop is CASSQEGEQGGYEQYF. The CDR3, as DNA: TGCGCCAGCAGCCAAGAAGGAGAACAGGGCGGGTACGAGCAGTACTTC.

This clone was picked up a small number of times. The chain is built from TRBV10-3 and TRBJ1-4; D gene unclear. The CDR3 contains 12 residues. The V end lost 8 bases, the J end lost 8 bases, and 12 bases lay between the germline ends. Looked up from germline, CDR1 is ENHRY and CDR2 is SYGVKD. CDR3 region: CAIGTNPEKLFF. For the CDR3, the DNA is TGTGCCATCGGTACGAACCCGGAAAAACTGTTTTTT.

This rearrangement joins TRBV7-9 to TRBJ1-1; D uncertain. V was clipped by 0 bases and J by 5 bases, with 10 bases between them. Germline CDR1 and CDR2: SEHNR and FQNEAQ (reference sequence). The CDR3 totals 14 residues. CDR3: CASSLAVGMTEAFF. Written as DNA, the CDR3 is TGTGCCAGCAGCTTAGCTGTGGGGATGACTGAAGCTTTCTTT.

A single count supports this clone. This chain joins TRBV16 and TRBJ1-5; no clear D gene. CDR3 length: 13 amino acids. Germline V gene lookup returns CDR1 KGHSY and CDR2 FQNENV. Deletions cut 1 base from V and 6 bases from J, with 7 bases between. The DNA for the CDR3 is TGTGCCAGCAGCCAATTTACAAGTCAGCCCCAGCATTTT. Its translation: CASSQFTSQPQHF.

This chain joins TRBV7-2 and TRBJ2-3, with 9 nucleotides matching TRBD2. V shed 1 base and J 1 base; nucleotides not matched to a gene: 12. The CDR3 extends over 19 amino acids. Germline lookup yields CDR1 SGHTA and CDR2 FQGNSA. The CDR3 loop reads CASSLELGGGASGTDTQYF. CDR3 in DNA: TGTGCCAGCAGCTTAGAATTGGGCGGGGGGGCGTCTGGCACAGATACGCAGTATTTT.

This clone was detected only a few times. In nucleotides, the CDR3 is TGCAGCGCAACGGACAGGCCCTACGAGCAGTACTTC. It encodes CSATDRPYEQYF. The rearrangement uses TRBV29-1 and TRBJ2-7; 7 nucleotides line up with TRBD1. The CDR3 is 12 residues long. Per the germline V gene, CDR1 is SQVTM and CDR2 is ANQGSEA. V was pared by 7 bases and J by 2 bases, with 5 bases of the junction left unmatched.

V gene TRBV5-4 combines with J gene TRBJ2-3; 10 bases agree with TRBD2. The CDR3 is 15 amino acids. J lost 9 bases, V lost 0 bases, and 7 bases had no gene match. CDR1 SGHNT and CDR2 YYREEE come from the germline V gene (reference sequence). The CDR3, as DNA: TGTGCCAGCAGCTTGGCGGCTAGCGGGGGTACGACGCAGTATTTT. Translating it yields CASSLAASGGTTQYF.

V and J are TRBV6-5 and TRBJ2-1; D gene ambiguous. There are 15 residues in the CDR3. V was trimmed by 8 bases and J by 0 bases, leaving 14 bases between them. Germline loops: CDR1 MNHEY, CDR2 SVGAGI. As DNA, the CDR3 is TGTGCCAGCTGGCCGGAGCAGAGCTCCTACAATGAGCAGTTCTTC. This codes for CASWPEQSSYNEQFF.

This clone was recorded a few times. V gene TRBV19 combines with J gene TRBJ2-1; D is ambiguous. The CDR3 runs 11 residues. V gave up 5 bases and J gave up 1 base, with 0 bases separating them. The germline CDR1 and CDR2 sequences are LNHDA and SQIVND (reference sequence). The CDR3 region has the DNA TGTGCCAGTAGTTCCTACAATGAGCAGTTCTTC. Translated, it gives CASSSYNEQFF.